This T cell receptor (beta chain) was observed in a study of cytomegalovirus exposure and HLA in healthy donors. Study-level background: The same platform used for the approximately 670 first-cohort repertoires was also used for the 120 or so validation repertoires, as a later analysis reported.

Study-level findings and limits: Most TCR sequences were uncommon, yet certain public TCRs appeared in many donors. As confirmed in vitro, a few CMV-associated chains were specific for CMV antigens. The study labeled fewer than 200 TCR beta chains cytomegalovirus-associated.

The CDR3 is 16 residues long. CDR1 and CDR2 from the germline V gene are MNHNS and SASEGT. V lost 4 bases and J lost 0; bases outside the gene matches: 8. TCRdb keeps only in-frame clones here, not all; method: immunoSEQ multiplex PCR. The table has under 200,000 clones, about 89% seen once; the top ten hold approximately 2.9%. As for this clone: Its antigen is as yet unknown.

The source is a woman under 30 in good health and CMV-seropositive. Sequencing was carried out using PBMCs. This chain joins TRBV6-1 and TRBJ2-7; TRBD2 aligns across 8 bases. In nucleotides, the CDR3 is TGTGCCAGCAGTGCTTCTAGCGGGTCTATCTCCTACGAGCAGTACTTC. It specifies CASSASSGSISYEQYF.